This TCR beta chain stems from a study of early T cells in non-severe SARS-CoV-2 infection. Study as a whole: The input, bulk RNA from unsorted whole blood, was sequenced, and chains were unpaired. Overall study findings and caveats: VDJdb matching favored anti-spike CD8 responses, missing private and CD4 specificities.

Attachment of unique molecular identifiers was made to individual cDNA molecules. One entry per CDR3 protein results from TCRdb running MiXCR on the 5' RACE reads. The sample records roughly 86,000 distinct CDR3 sequences, about 15% being singletons. This clonotype was recorded many times. Its antigen is not identified. There are 14 residues in the CDR3. V lost 0 bases, J lost 9 bases, and 13 bases lay in between. Germline-derived CDR1 and CDR2 are SGDLS and YYNGEE. Sequencing input: whole blood. This TCR was sampled from an adult who was a healthcare worker with PCR-confirmed SARS-CoV-2 infection or an uninfected control (not recorded which). The chain links TRBV9 to TRBJ2-1, with D tentatively TRBD1 (5 bases). In nucleotides, the CDR3 is TGTGCCAGCAGCGTAGGGCAGGGTCAACCTGAGCAGTTCTTC. It is translated as CASSVGQGQPEQFF.